Following are 4 T cell receptor beta chains from one sample sequenced in a study of cytomegalovirus exposure and HLA in healthy donors. A multiplex PCR was run with 60 Vbeta primers and 13 Jbeta primers. Method: immunoSEQ multiplex PCR; TCRdb's copy keeps in-frame clones and lacks some. The sample includes about 210,000 clones, around 90% seen only once; the top ten take less than 1.3%. Material: PBMCs. The receptor source for this set is a boy younger than 10 in good health and CMV-seronegative.

The chain recombines TRBV5-1 with TRBJ2-5; 15 positions agree with TRBD2. The DNA end is more similar to TRBJ2-7, so the J call may be wrong. The CDR3 is 17 amino acids. The germline CDR1 and CDR2 sequences are SGHRS and YFSETQ. The CDR3, as DNA: TGCGCCAGCAGCTTGGTCGGGACTAGCGGGGGGTCCTACGAGCAGTACTTC. Residues: CASSLVGTSGGSYEQYF.

This chain uses TRBV30 with TRBJ1-4, with 7 positions matching TRBD1. CDR3 length: 14 residues. Germline V gene data show CDR1 as GTSNPN and CDR2 as SVGIG (reference sequence). The V segment lost 1 base and the J segment 5 bases; nucleotides outside the gene matches: 4. CDR3: CAWSGDSQNEKLFF. DNA for the CDR3: TGTGCCTGGAGTGGGGACAGCCAAAATGAAAAACTGTTTTTT.

Note on this clone: Within the sample, other DNA sequences also encode this same CDR3. This sequence joins TRBV19 and TRBJ2-1; 11 positions agree with TRBD2. The CDR3 runs 15 residues. CDR1 is LNHDA, CDR2 SQIVND, per germline (reference sequence). With V trimmed by 7 bases and J by 3 bases, 5 bases remained unmatched. CDR3 nucleotides: TGTGCCAGTACTCAGGGGACTAGCGGCTACAATGAGCAGTTCTTC. Its protein product is CASTQGTSGYNEQFF.

The V gene is TRBV4-1, the J gene TRBJ2-5, with D maybe TRBD1 (6 bases). This CDR3 is 14 amino acids long. V lost 2 bases, J lost 4 bases, and 11 bases lay in between. Looked up from germline, CDR1 is MGHRA and CDR2 is YSYEKL. In nucleotides, the CDR3 is TGCGCCAGCAGCCAAATTCCAGGGGTAGAGACCCAGTACTTC. Translated: CASSQIPGVETQYF.